Listed below are T cell receptor beta chains from one sample, sequenced in a study of blood T cell repertoires in COVID-19. The method was immunoSEQ multiplex PCR; TCRdb's version includes in-frame clones alone and lacks a portion of them. Of a few hundred thousand clones listed, 80% to 95% are singletons. Sample: peripheral blood. Receptors originate from a person under 35 with COVID-19, enrolled during active disease. Each CDR3 is given with its conserved first and last residue. A D gene is named only where the DNA matches it firmly. The listing skips clone size in some rows; elsewhere it reads once, few, many or a size class.

j_call | clone_size | d_call | v_call | cdr3_nt | cdr3_aa
TRBJ2-1 | NA | TRBD1 | TRBV28 | TGTGCCAGCAAACCCAACAGGGGGCGCGACAATGAGCAGTTCTTC | CASKPNRGRDNEQFF
TRBJ1-4 | once | NA | TRBV27 | TGTGCCAGCAGTTTCTTCCCTTTTAGTGAAAAACTGTTTTTT | CASSFFPFSEKLFF
TRBJ2-2 | NA | TRBD2 | TRBV5-6 | TGTGCCAGCTTTCGTCTAGCGGGAGGCCACGGAACCGGGGAGCTGTTTTTT | CASFRLAGGHGTGELFF
TRBJ2-5 | NA | TRBD1 | TRBV4-3 | TGCGCCAGCAGCCAAGATTTGACAGGGATTAAGTTGGAGACCCAGTACTTC | CASSQDLTGIKLETQYF
TRBJ2-1 | NA | TRBD1 | TRBV2 | TGTGCCAGCAGTGCGGACAGGGGGCGGAATGAGCAGTTCTTC | CASSADRGRNEQFF
TRBJ2-1 | NA | NA | TRBV7-2 | TGTGCCAGCAGCCCTCAACCGTACGGTGAGCAGTTCTTC | CASSPQPYGEQFF
TRBJ2-1 | NA | NA | TRBV9 | TGTGCCAGCTCTCTAGCGAGCTCCTACAATGAGCAGTTCTTC | CASSLASSYNEQFF
TRBJ1-6 | NA | NA | TRBV9 | TGTGCCAGCAGCGTAGGGAGCTCCTATAATTCACCCCTCCACTTT | CASSVGSSYNSPLHF
TRBJ2-3 | NA | NA | TRBV15 | TGTGCCACCAGCAGAACTAGGCTTCCTAGCACAGATACGCAGTATTTT | CATSRTRLPSTDTQYF
TRBJ1-1 | NA | TRBD1 | TRBV12-3/TRBV12-4 | TGTGCCAGCAGTCTCGCAGGGGGCACTGAAGCTTTCTTT | CASSLAGGTEAFF
TRBJ2-2 | NA | NA | TRBV6-5 | TGTGCCAGCAGTCAGACCGGGGAGCTGTTTTTT | CASSQTGELFF
TRBJ2-5 | NA | TRBD2 | TRBV27 | TGTGCCAGCAGTCCGACTAGCGGTCAAGAGACCCAGTACTTC | CASSPTSGQETQYF
TRBJ2-4 | NA | NA | TRBV7-2 | TGTGCCAGCAGCTTAGCCACAGCATCGACGGACATTCAGTACTTC | CASSLATASTDIQYF
TRBJ2-5 | NA | NA | TRBV4-1 | TGCGCCAGCAGCCAAGTAATGGGGGCCCAAGAGACCCAGTACTTC | CASSQVMGAQETQYF
TRBJ2-7 | NA | TRBD1 | TRBV7-6 | TGTGCCAGCAGCTTTACGGGACAGCCCTACGAGCAGTACTTC | CASSFTGQPYEQYF
TRBJ1-6 | NA | NA | TRBV5-5 | TGTGCCAGCAGCCCGTGGACAGCTGTAAATAATTCACCCCTCCACTTT | CASSPWTAVNNSPLHF
TRBJ2-5 | NA | TRBD2 | TRBV5-4 | TGTGCCAGCAGCTTGAGGGACTACCCCCAAGAGACCCAGTACTTC | CASSLRDYPQETQYF
TRBJ2-5 | NA | TRBD1 | TRBV28 | TGTGCCAGCAGGGGGATTATCAGGGGGCGACAAGAGACCCAGTACTTC | CASRGIIRGRQETQYF
TRBJ2-5 | once | NA | TRBV7-9 | TGTGCCAGCAGCCATCAAGAGACCCAGTACTTC | CASSHQETQYF
TRBJ1-2 | once | NA | TRBV14 | TGTGCCAGCAGCAAAAGCCGACTTATGCTTAACTATGGCTACACCTTC | CASSKSRLMLNYGYTF
TRBJ2-2 | NA | TRBD1 | TRBV27 | TGTGCCAGCAGTTTCAGGGGGTATAACACCGGGGAGCTGTTTTTT | CASSFRGYNTGELFF
TRBJ1-2 | few | NA | TRBV6-1 | TGTGCCAGCAGTGAAGAGGCAGCGAATAACTATGGCTACACCTTC | CASSEEAANNYGYTF
TRBJ1-3 | NA | NA | TRBV6-1 | TGTGCCAGCAGTGAAATCATCTACTCTGGAAACACCATATATTTT | CASSEIIYSGNTIYF
TRBJ1-5 | NA | TRBD1 | TRBV5-5 | TGTGCCAGCAGCTTGACAGGGGAGGTATATCAGCCCCAGCATTTT | CASSLTGEVYQPQHF
TRBJ1-1 | NA | TRBD1 | TRBV5-1 | TGCGCCAGCAGCACAGGGACAGGCGCTGAAGCTTTCTTT | CASSTGTGAEAFF
TRBJ1-2 | NA | NA | TRBV19 | TGTGCCAGTATTAGTTCGGAAGGGGCGTATTATGGCTACACCTTC | CASISSEGAYYGYTF
TRBJ2-1 | NA | TRBD2 | TRBV7-2 | TGTGCCAGCAGCCCTGGTGGGGTGTTGGGACTAGGAGAGCAGTTCTTC | CASSPGGVLGLGEQFF
TRBJ2-3 | NA | TRBD2 | TRBV7-6 | TGTGCCAGCAGCTTAGTCCCCCGCGGGGGGTCACCCCGCACAGATACGCAGTATTTT | CASSLVPRGGSPRTDTQYF
TRBJ2-1 | NA | TRBD2 | TRBV4-1 | TGCGCCAGCAGCCTTCGTCCTAGCGGGATTAACAATGAGCAGTTCTTC | CASSLRPSGINNEQFF
TRBJ2-7 | NA | TRBD2 | TRBV28 | TGTGCCAGCAGTCTCTCTAGCGGGAGACACGAGCAGTACTTC | CASSLSSGRHEQYF
TRBJ2-7 | NA | TRBD1 | TRBV23-1 | TGCGCCAGCAGTCAATCCCCGTTCCCAGACAGGGGCCTTACCCCCCTACTCCGGGAGCAGTACTTC | CASSQSPFPDRGLTPLLREQYF
TRBJ2-1 | NA | TRBD1 | TRBV18 | TGTGCCAGCTCACCACTCCGACAGGGACCGCAGTTCTTC | CASSPLRQGPQFF
TRBJ2-2 | NA | TRBD1 | TRBV7-9 | TGTGCCAGCAGCTCAACCCTGACAGGGGGCTTAAACACCGGGGAGCTGTTTTTT | CASSSTLTGGLNTGELFF
TRBJ2-5 | NA | TRBD2 | TRBV14 | TGTGCCAGCAGCCATCAGGGAGGGCCCGGCGGGACCCAGTACTTC | CASSHQGGPGGTQYF
TRBJ2-7 | NA | TRBD1 | TRBV30 | TGTGCCTGCCTCCCTCCGGGACAGGGCTACGAGCAGTACTTC | CACLPPGQGYEQYF
TRBJ2-3 | few | TRBD1 | TRBV25-1 | TGTGCCAGCAGTGGGGGACAGGGGGACGTTTGGCTCACAGATACGCAGTATTTT | CASSGGQGDVWLTDTQYF
TRBJ1-1 | few | NA | TRBV6-5 | TGTGCCAGCACCACGTGGGAGGTGAACACTGAAGCTTTCTTT | CASTTWEVNTEAFF
TRBJ2-1 | NA | NA | TRBV15 | TGTGCCACCAGCAGAGGGCGAACAGGGAGAAATGAGCAGTTCTTC | CATSRGRTGRNEQFF
TRBJ2-7 | NA | NA | TRBV18 | TGTGCCAGCTCCCCGGGTTCCTACGAGCAGTACTTC | CASSPGSYEQYF
TRBJ2-7 | NA | TRBD1 | TRBV9 | TGTGCCAGCAGCCCTTCAGGGGGCTCCTACGAGCAGTACTTC | CASSPSGGSYEQYF
TRBJ1-5 | NA | TRBD1 | TRBV6-2/TRBV6-3 | TGTGCCAGCAGTTATCGAGGGACAGGGATGAATCAGCCCCAGCATTTT | CASSYRGTGMNQPQHF
TRBJ2-7 | few | NA | TRBV7-2 | TGTGCCAGCAGCCCAATGTACGGGGGAACCTACGAGCAGTACTTC | CASSPMYGGTYEQYF
TRBJ1-4 | once | TRBD1 | TRBV7-9 | TGTGCCAGCAGCGCTGTGGACAGGCCTAATGAAAAACTGTTTTTT | CASSAVDRPNEKLFF
TRBJ2-5 | NA | TRBD2 | TRBV7-9 | TGTGCCAGCAGCTTGCGGGGGACGGGAGAGACCCAGTACTTC | CASSLRGTGETQYF
TRBJ2-3 | NA | TRBD1 | TRBV18 | TGTGCCAGCTCACCACCGACAGGGGTAGGGCCAGATACGCAGTATTTT | CASSPPTGVGPDTQYF
TRBJ2-5 | NA | NA | TRBV6-5 | TGTGCCAGCACCCTCGGGGAGACCCAGTACTTC | CASTLGETQYF
TRBJ2-5 | NA | NA | TRBV28 | TGTGCCAGCAGTTTGAGGGAGTGGGGGAGGCAGGAGACCCAGTACTTC | CASSLREWGRQETQYF
TRBJ2-3 | NA | NA | TRBV25-1 | TGTGCCAGCAGTGTCAGCGGATCTAGCACAGATACGCAGTATTTT | CASSVSGSSTDTQYF
TRBJ1-1 | NA | TRBD1 | TRBV4-3 | TGCGCCAGCAGCCAAGATAGGGACCACGGACAGGCGAACACTGAAGCTTTCTTT | CASSQDRDHGQANTEAFF
TRBJ1-1 | once | NA | TRBV29-1 | TGCAGCGTTGATTCCGGGGTTTATACTGAAGCTTTCTTT | CSVDSGVYTEAFF
TRBJ2-3 | NA | TRBD2 | TRBV18 | TGTGCCAGCTCACGGCTAGCGGGAGTCCCAGATACGCAGTATTTT | CASSRLAGVPDTQYF
TRBJ1-1 | NA | TRBD1 | TRBV29-1 | TGCAGCGTTAAGGCGGGACAGCTTGAAGCTTTCTTT | CSVKAGQLEAFF
TRBJ1-4 | NA | NA | TRBV19 | TGTGCCAGTAGTTACCTGAGCGGGACCCCGTCGGCCCCTCCAGAAAAACTGTTTTTT | CASSYLSGTPSAPPEKLFF
TRBJ2-3 | NA | NA | TRBV11-2 | TGTGCCAGCAGCTTACAACTCTCAGATACGCAGTATTTT | CASSLQLSDTQYF
TRBJ2-5 | NA | NA | TRBV9 | TGTGCCAGCAGCGCCACTACAGGAAGCCAAGAGACCCAGTACTTC | CASSATTGSQETQYF
TRBJ2-1 | NA | TRBD2 | TRBV9 | TGTGCCAGCAGCGTAGCGGGACTAGCGGGTGGGTTAAATGAGCAGTTCTTC | CASSVAGLAGGLNEQFF
TRBJ2-1 | NA | NA | TRBV21-1 | TGTGCCAGCAGCAAACAGGGCCAAGGGCCAAGAGAAGGCTCCTACAATGAGCAGTTCTTC | CASSKQGQGPREGSYNEQFF